This section outlines one TCR beta chain sequence together with its context. This entry is derived from a study of OX40 agonist ivuxolimab in advanced cancers. Study details: Partial responses were recorded for three patients, including one with hepatocellular carcinoma and two with cutaneous melanoma.

The protocol was immunoSEQ multiplex PCR, while the TCRdb copy is restricted to in-frame clones and leaves out a portion. The table lists tens of thousands of clones, around 81% of them singletons. CDR1 is KGHSH, CDR2 LQKENI, per germline. The CDR3 is made up of 13 amino acids. V lost 5 bases to trimming and J lost 4 bases, with 10 bases between them. The source is an adult with an advanced solid tumor such as melanoma, head and neck, liver or kidney cancer. This chain links TRBV18 with TRBJ2-3; D is ambiguous. This specimen consisted of CD4+ or CD8+ T cells sorted from blood, obtained in a trial of the OX40 agonist ivuxolimab. The chain's CDR3 is CASSEVRADTQYF. CDR3 DNA: TGTGCCAGCTCAGAGGTGCGCGCAGATACGCAGTATTTT.